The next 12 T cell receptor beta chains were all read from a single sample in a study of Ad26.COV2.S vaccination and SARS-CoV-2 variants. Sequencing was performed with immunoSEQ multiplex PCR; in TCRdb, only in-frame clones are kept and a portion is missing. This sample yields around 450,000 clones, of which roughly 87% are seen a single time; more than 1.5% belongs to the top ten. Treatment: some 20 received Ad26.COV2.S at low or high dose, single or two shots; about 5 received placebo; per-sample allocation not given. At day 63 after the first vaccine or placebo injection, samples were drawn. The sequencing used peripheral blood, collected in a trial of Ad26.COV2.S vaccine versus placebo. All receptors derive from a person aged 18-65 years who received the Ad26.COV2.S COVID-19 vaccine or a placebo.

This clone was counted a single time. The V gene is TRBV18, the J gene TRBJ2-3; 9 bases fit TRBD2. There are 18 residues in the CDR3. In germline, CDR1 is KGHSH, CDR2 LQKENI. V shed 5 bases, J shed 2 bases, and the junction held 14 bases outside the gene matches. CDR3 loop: CASSNFSPLAGITDTQYF. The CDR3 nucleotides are TGTGCCAGCTCAAACTTTTCCCCCCTAGCGGGAATCACAGATACGCAGTATTTT.

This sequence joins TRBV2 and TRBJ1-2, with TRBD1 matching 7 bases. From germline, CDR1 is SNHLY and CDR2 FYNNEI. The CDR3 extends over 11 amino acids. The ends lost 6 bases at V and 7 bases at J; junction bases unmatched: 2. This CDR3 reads CASSEGAGYTF. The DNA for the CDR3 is TGTGCCAGCAGCGAGGGGGCTGGCTACACCTTC.

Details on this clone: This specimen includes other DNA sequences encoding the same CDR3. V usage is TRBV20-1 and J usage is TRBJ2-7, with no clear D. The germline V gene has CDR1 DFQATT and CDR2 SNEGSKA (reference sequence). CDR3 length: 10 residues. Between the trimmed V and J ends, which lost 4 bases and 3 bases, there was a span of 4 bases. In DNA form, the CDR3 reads TGCAGTGCTAAAGGCTACGAGCAGTACTTC. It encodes CSAKGYEQYF.

CDR3 nucleotides: TGTGCCAGCAGCTTGCGCAGGGCCAATCAGCCCCAGCATTTT. Translation gives CASSLRRANQPQHF. V is TRBV5-6 and J is TRBJ1-5; maybe TRBD1 (5 bases). Germline CDR1 SGHDT, CDR2 YYEEEE. The ends were cut back, 1 base at V and 3 bases at J, with 8 bases in the middle. This CDR3 region has 14 residues.

CDR3: CASSLWDTLYNEQFF. For the CDR3, the DNA is TGTGCCAGCAGTTTGTGGGACACTTTGTACAATGAGCAGTTCTTC. The chain couples TRBV28 to TRBJ2-1, with D perhaps matching TRBD1 (6 bases). Between the trimmed V and J ends, which lost 3 bases and 4 bases, there was a span of 13 bases. There are 15 residues in the CDR3. Germline values: CDR1 MDHEN, CDR2 SYDVKM.

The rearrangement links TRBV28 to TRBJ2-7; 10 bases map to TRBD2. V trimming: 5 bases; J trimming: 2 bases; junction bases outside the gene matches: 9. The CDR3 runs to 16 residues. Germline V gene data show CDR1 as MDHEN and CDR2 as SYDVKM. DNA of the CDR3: TGTGCCAGCAGTATCTCAGCGGGAGGGCCGACCTACGAGCAGTACTTC. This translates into CASSISAGGPTYEQYF.

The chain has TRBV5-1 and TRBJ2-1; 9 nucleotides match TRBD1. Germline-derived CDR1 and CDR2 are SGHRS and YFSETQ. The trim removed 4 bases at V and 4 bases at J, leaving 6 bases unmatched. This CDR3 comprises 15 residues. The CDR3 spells CASSTGQGGYNEQFF. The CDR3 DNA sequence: TGCGCCAGCAGCACGGGACAGGGAGGGTACAATGAGCAGTTCTTC. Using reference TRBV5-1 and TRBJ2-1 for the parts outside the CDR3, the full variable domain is KAGVTQTPRYLIKTRGQQVTLSCSPISGHRSVSWYQQTPGQGLQFLFEYFSETQRNKGNFPGRFSGRQFSNSRSEMNVSTLELGDSALYLCASSTGQGGYNEQFFGPGTRLTVL.

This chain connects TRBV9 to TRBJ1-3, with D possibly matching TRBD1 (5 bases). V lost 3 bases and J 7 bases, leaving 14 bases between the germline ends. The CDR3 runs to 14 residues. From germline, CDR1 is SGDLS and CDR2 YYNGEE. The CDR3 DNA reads TGTGCCAGCAGCGGTCAAAGGGGCCGGAACACCATATATTTT. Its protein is CASSGQRGRNTIYF.

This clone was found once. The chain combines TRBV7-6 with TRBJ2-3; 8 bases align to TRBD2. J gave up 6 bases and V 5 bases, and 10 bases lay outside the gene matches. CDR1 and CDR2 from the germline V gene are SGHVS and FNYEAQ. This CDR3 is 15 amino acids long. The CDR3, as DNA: TGTGCCAGCAGCCCCCAAGCGGGAGCTTTGGATACGCAGTATTTT. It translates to CASSPQAGALDTQYF.

The CDR3 coding sequence is TGTGCCAGCAGCCAAGCGGGACAGGGATACAATGAGCAGTTCTTC. Translating it yields CASSQAGQGYNEQFF. The rearrangement joins TRBV13 to TRBJ2-1, with TRBD1 identical over 9 bases. V dropped 5 bases and J dropped 4; count of bases not matched to a gene: 6. The germline gives CDR1 PRHDT, CDR2 FYEKMQ (reference sequence). This CDR3 is 15 amino acids long.

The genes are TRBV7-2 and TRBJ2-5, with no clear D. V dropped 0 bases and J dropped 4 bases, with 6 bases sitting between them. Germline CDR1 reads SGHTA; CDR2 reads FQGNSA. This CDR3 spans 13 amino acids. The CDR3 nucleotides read TGTGCCAGCAGCTTAGCCCATCCAGAGACCCAGTACTTC. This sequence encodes CASSLAHPETQYF.

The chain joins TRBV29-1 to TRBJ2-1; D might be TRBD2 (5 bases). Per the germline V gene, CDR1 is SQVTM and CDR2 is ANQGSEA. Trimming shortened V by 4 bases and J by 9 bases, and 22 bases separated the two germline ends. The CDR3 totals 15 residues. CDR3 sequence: CSVVSLWAVSGEQFF. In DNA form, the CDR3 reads TGCAGCGTTGTTTCCCTTTGGGCAGTCAGCGGTGAGCAGTTCTTC.